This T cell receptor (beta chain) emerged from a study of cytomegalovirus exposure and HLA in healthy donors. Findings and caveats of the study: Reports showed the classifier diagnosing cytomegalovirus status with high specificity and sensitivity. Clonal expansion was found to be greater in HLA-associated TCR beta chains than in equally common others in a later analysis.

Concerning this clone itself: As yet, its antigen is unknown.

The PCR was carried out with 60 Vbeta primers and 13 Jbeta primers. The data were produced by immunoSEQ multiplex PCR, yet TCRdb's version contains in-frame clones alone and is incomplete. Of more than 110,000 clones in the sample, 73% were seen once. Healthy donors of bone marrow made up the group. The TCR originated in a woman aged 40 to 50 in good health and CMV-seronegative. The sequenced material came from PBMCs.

CDR3: CASSLPPGQGGGYTF. As DNA, the CDR3 is TGTGCCAGCAGCTTACCCCCGGGACAGGGTGGGGGCTACACCTTC. The V call is TRBV5-8, the J call TRBJ1-2, with 9 bases aligning to TRBD1. The V and J ends lost 2 bases and 8 bases, in that order; junction bases with no gene match: 10. The CDR3 consists of 15 residues. Germline CDR1 SGHTS, CDR2 YDEGEE.